This T cell receptor beta chain was obtained from a study of OX40 agonist ivuxolimab in advanced cancers. Clones were read by immunoSEQ multiplex PCR, and TCRdb kept only the in-frame ones, dropping some. The data contain about 54,000 clones, approximately 84% of them singletons. The CDR3 consists of 14 residues. Per the germline V gene, CDR1 is MNHNS and CDR2 is SASEGT. The junction had 8 bases not matched to a gene; V was cut back by 10 bases and J by 5 bases. Study-level results: Researchers did not establish what antigens the expanded peripheral T cells target.

On this clone: What it recognizes is unknown.

This TCR derives from an adult with an advanced solid tumor such as melanoma, head and neck, liver or kidney cancer. The specimen comprised CD4+ or CD8+ T cells sorted from blood, sampled in a trial of the OX40 agonist ivuxolimab. The chain employs TRBV6-1 and TRBJ2-1, with 10 bases aligning to TRBD2. The CDR3 loop is CATTSGAADNEQFF. The CDR3 DNA reads TGTGCCACCACTAGCGGGGCAGCCGACAATGAGCAGTTCTTC.